Listed below are T cell receptor beta chains from one sample, sequenced in a study of T cells in Graves' hyperthyroidism and ophthalmopathy. TCRdb called the multiplex PCR reads again in MiXCR, with one record for every CDR3 protein. The sample yields around 350,000 distinct CDR3 sequences, about 13% seen once. Sequences were obtained from blood. All receptors come from a woman between 18 and 29 years old with Graves' hyperthyroidism. Both conserved end residues are part of each CDR3. Size values are once, few and many counts, or a class for expanded clones, and some rows have none.

j_call | v_call | clone_size | cdr3_aa
TRBJ2-7 | TRBV6-1 | - | CASSAEDRVYEQYF
TRBJ2-5 | TRBV3-1 | many | CASSLITSSETQYF
TRBJ1-2 | TRBV5-6 | many | CASSLAGNYGYTF
TRBJ2-1 | TRBV18 | many | CASSSYLNEQFF
TRBJ2-2 | TRBV28 | many | CASSLAAGGGFRTGELFF
TRBJ1-5 | TRBV4-1 | - | CASSQDNRGRSQPQHF
TRBJ2-2 | TRBV30 | many | CAHRNTGELFF
TRBJ2-7 | TRBV20-1 | many | CSARDRVREQYF
TRBJ2-7 | TRBV27 | many | CASSFPGDEQYF
TRBJ1-3 | TRBV7-9 | few | CASTPRGNTIYF
TRBJ2-2 | TRBV7-9 | few | CASSLAVFGELFF
TRBJ2-5 | TRBV2 | many | CASRGVLSPSGAQYF
TRBJ2-2 | TRBV7-9 | - | CASSSPRQGGTGELFF
TRBJ2-7 | TRBV4-1 | many | CASSQESARFYEQYF
TRBJ1-6 | TRBV7-2 | - | CASSLVVGVNSPLHF
TRBJ1-1 | TRBV20-1 | many | CSAETDRMNTEAFF
TRBJ2-1 | TRBV10-1 | few | CASSGGPGTGLGNEQFF
TRBJ1-6 | TRBV19 | - | CASTQTSVAGSPLHF
TRBJ1-1 | TRBV3-1 | many | CASSPLDGEAFF
TRBJ2-7 | TRBV18 | many | CASSPEFGSSYEQYF
TRBJ2-1 | TRBV9 | once | CASSHEREGQDEQFF
TRBJ2-5 | TRBV20-1 | few | CSARTGRETQYF
TRBJ1-6 | TRBV2 | many | CASSHDNSPLHF
TRBJ1-1 | TRBV29-1 | - | CSVRRDRGPRMGAFF
TRBJ2-2 | TRBV18 | - | CASSSGTSGTGELFF
TRBJ2-5 | TRBV7-9 | many | CASSRGPEGAQETQYF
TRBJ2-7 | TRBV6-1 | many | CASSGAPGFAYEQYF
TRBJ2-1 | TRBV27 | few | CASSLGRAGAYNEQFF
TRBJ1-2 | TRBV28 | many | CASSTLGRGYGYTF
TRBJ2-7 | TRBV7-2 | many | CASRLGTAYEQYF
TRBJ2-1 | TRBV28 | few | CASTTYRIREQFF
TRBJ2-3 | TRBV5-6 | many | CASSFRTSGGAGTDTQYF
TRBJ2-7 | TRBV6-1 | many | CASHRGRGEQYF
TRBJ2-7 | TRBV25-1 | few | CASSSYAGGLDEQYF
TRBJ2-2 | TRBV27 | many | CASRKPRDRNTGELFF
TRBJ1-1 | TRBV6-2/TRBV6-3 | many | CASSYRMGAEAFF
TRBJ1-6 | TRBV28 | many | CASRPYGVIGSPLHF
TRBJ1-1 | TRBV2 | many | CASTKGGGTEAFF
TRBJ2-5 | TRBV6-9 | many | CASSYRAQYF
TRBJ1-3 | TRBV13 | - | CASSFNPSDLGNTIYF
TRBJ1-1 | TRBV20-1 | many | CSASPRGPTTEAFF
TRBJ1-4 | TRBV5-8 | many | CASSLKGAEKLFF
TRBJ1-6 | TRBV6-1 | few | CASLASAVYNSPLHF
TRBJ1-2 | TRBV9 | few | CASSVGGSGGYTF
TRBJ2-1 | TRBV3-1 | many | CASSQLTGTYNEQFF
TRBJ1-2 | TRBV5-1 | many | CASSHSDTTTYYGYTF
TRBJ1-1 | TRBV28 | many | CASSSERRSTEAFF
TRBJ2-5 | TRBV6-5 | many | CASSYTGLETQYF
TRBJ2-2 | TRBV7-9 | few | CASRYRAFANTGELFF
TRBJ2-6 | TRBV5-6 | - | CASSSALSGANVLTF
TRBJ1-2 | TRBV18 | many | CASSSSTDRVGYTF
TRBJ2-5 | TRBV29-1 | few | CSVEIGNRYF
TRBJ2-7 | TRBV11-1 | many | CASSFGAGASYEQYF
TRBJ2-1 | TRBV7-3 | many | CASSLGRTSLMDEQFF
TRBJ1-2 | TRBV5-1 | many | CASSLGWSGLRYGYTF